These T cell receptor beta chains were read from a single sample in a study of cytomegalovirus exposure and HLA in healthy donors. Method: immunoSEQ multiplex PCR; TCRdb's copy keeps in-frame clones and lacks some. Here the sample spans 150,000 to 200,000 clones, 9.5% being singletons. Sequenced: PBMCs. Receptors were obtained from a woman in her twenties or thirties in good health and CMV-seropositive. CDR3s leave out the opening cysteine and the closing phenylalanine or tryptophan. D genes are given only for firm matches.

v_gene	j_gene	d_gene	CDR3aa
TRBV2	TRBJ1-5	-	ASSVTDSNQPQH
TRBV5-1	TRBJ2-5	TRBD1	ASSPSTGGAGETQY
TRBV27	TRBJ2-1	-	ASRRGGHNEQF
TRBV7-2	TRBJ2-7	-	ASSLEGLEGQY
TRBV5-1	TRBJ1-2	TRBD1	ASSFSDRGSGGYT
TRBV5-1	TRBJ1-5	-	ASSLEGSNQPQH
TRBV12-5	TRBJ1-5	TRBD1	ASGLTPDRVRVQPQH
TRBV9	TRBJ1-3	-	ASSPEGVARNTIY
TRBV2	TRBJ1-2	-	ASSQRIANYGYT
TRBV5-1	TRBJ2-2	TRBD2	ASSPGTSGSTGELF
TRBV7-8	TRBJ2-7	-	ASSLDSKEHEQY
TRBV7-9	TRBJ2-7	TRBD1	ASSSPGQGSYEQY
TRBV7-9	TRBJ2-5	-	ASSPLETQY
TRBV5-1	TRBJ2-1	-	ASSLVVASYNEQF
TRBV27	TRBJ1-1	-	ASSLGGAASEAF
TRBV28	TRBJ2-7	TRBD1	ASDRGNSYEQY
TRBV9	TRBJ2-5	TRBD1	ASSAGTGGGTQY
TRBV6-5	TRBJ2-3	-	ASSQTDTQY
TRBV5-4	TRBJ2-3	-	ASSLGHQILTDTQY
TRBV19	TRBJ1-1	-	ASNRDTEAF